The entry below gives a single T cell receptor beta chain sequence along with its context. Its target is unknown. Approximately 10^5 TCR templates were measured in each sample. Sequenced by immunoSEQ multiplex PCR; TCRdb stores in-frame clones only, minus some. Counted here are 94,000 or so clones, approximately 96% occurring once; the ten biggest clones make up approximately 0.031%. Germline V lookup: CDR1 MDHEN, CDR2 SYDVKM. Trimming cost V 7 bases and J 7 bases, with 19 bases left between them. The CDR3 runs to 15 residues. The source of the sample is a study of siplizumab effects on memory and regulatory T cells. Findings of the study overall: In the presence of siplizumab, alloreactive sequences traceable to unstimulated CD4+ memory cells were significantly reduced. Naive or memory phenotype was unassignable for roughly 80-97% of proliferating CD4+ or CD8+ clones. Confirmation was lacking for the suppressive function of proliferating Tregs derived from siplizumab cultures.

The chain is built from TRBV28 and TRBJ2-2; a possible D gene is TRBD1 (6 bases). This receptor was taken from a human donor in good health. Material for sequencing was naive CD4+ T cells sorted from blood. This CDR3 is CASTGTTGHGGELFF. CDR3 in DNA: TGTGCCAGCACCGGGACAACTGGGCACGGCGGGGAGCTGTTTTTT.